Shown below are 16 T cell receptor beta chains from a single sample sequenced in a study of T cells in localized non-small cell lung cancer. TCRdb keeps only in-frame clones here, not all; method: immunoSEQ multiplex PCR. Of about 31,000 clones in the sample, 85% to 95% were seen once. The sequencing used peripheral blood, collected before any cancer treatment. All receptors come from a woman aged 40-69 years with stage I lung adenocarcinoma.

The rearrangement links TRBV19 to TRBJ2-1; possibly TRBD1 for D (6 bases). The CDR3 contains 14 residues. Germline CDR1 is LNHDA and CDR2 is SQIVND (reference sequence). The V end lost 8 bases, the J end lost 8 bases, and 19 bases lay between the germline ends. CDR3: CASSRRQEVDEQFF. CDR3 sequence (DNA): TGTGCCAGTTCGAGGAGACAGGAGGTTGATGAGCAGTTCTTC.

This clone occurred once. V gene TRBV6-5 combines with J gene TRBJ2-3, with D tentatively TRBD1 or TRBD2 (5 bases each). The V end lost 5 bases, the J end lost 4 bases, and 13 bases lay between the germline ends. This CDR3 has 14 amino acids. The germline CDR1 and CDR2 sequences are MNHEY and SVGAGI. CDR3 residues: CASSRDLGADTQYF. CDR3 DNA sequence: TGTGCCAGCAGTCGCGACTTGGGGGCAGATACGCAGTATTTT.

This clone was observed a single time. V and J are TRBV9 and TRBJ1-1; weak D call: TRBD1 (6 bases). This CDR3 comprises 15 residues. Between the trimmed V and J ends, which lost 4 bases and 2 bases, there was a span of 15 bases. Germline values: CDR1 SGDLS, CDR2 YYNGEE. The CDR3 region has the DNA TGTGCCAGCAGCCTTGATGGGGGGGCTAACACTGAAGCTTTCTTT. This gives the protein CASSLDGGANTEAFF.

This chain joins TRBV18 and TRBJ2-7; 10 bases agree with TRBD2. This CDR3 has 15 residues. Germline loops: CDR1 KGHSH, CDR2 LQKENI. V lost 3 bases to trimming and J lost 4 bases; unmatched junction nucleotides: 6. The CDR3 DNA reads TGTGCCAGCTCACCCGCTAGCGGGAGCTTTTACGAGCAGTACTTC. This gives the protein CASSPASGSFYEQYF. Using reference TRBV18 and TRBJ2-7 for the parts outside the CDR3, the full variable domain is NAGVMQNPRHLVRRRGQEARLRCSPMKGHSHVYWYRQLPEEGLKFMVYLQKENIIDESGMPKERFSAEFPKEGPSILRIQQVVRGDSAAYFCASSPASGSFYEQYFGPGTRLTVT.

The V and J genes are TRBV29-1 and TRBJ2-7; 8 nucleotides agree with TRBD2. Germline V gene lookup returns CDR1 SQVTM and CDR2 ANQGSEA. The V and J ends lost 6 bases and 0 bases, in that order; junction bases with no gene match: 19. The CDR3 runs 18 residues. The DNA of the CDR3 is TGCAGCGTCGCCACCTCGACTAGCGCGTCACCATCCTCCTACGAGCAGTACTTC. It codes for CSVATSTSASPSSYEQYF.

This clone came up once. J is TRBJ2-5 and V is TRBV30, with D perhaps being TRBD1 or TRBD2 (5 bases each). From germline, CDR1 is GTSNPN and CDR2 SVGIG (reference sequence). The CDR3 runs 15 residues. The V gene lost 2 bases and the J gene lost 1 base, with 14 bases spanning the gap. The CDR3 nucleotides are TGTGCCTGGAGTCCCCGGGGCCTTTCCCAAGAGACCCAGTACTTC. Translation gives CAWSPRGLSQETQYF.

The CDR3 sequence is CASSQETVYTEAFF. CDR3 nucleotide sequence: TGCGCCAGCAGCCAAGAGACGGTGTACACTGAAGCTTTCTTT. The rearrangement uses TRBV4-1 and TRBJ1-1, with D uncertain. Germline CDR1 and CDR2: MGHRA and YSYEKL. CDR3 length equals 14 residues. The V end was cut by 0 bases, the J end by 3 bases, with 8 bases between.

The chain has TRBV7-9 and TRBJ1-2; TRBD1 is a possible D gene (5 bases). The germline CDR1 and CDR2 sequences are SEHNR and FQNEAQ (reference sequence). The CDR3 sequence is 13 residues long. The V gene lost 5 bases and the J gene lost 5 bases, with 12 bases spanning the gap. The CDR3: CASSPRRGYGYTF. The CDR3 bases are TGTGCCAGCAGCCCTAGGAGGGGTTATGGCTACACCTTC.

The chain employs TRBV2 and TRBJ2-1, with 12 bases identical to TRBD2. V dropped 6 bases and J dropped 9; count of bases not matched to a gene: 9. Germline assignment: CDR1 SNHLY and CDR2 FYNNEI. The CDR3 has 15 residues. CDR3 loop: CASRARLAGDPEQFF. The CDR3 region has the DNA TGTGCCAGCAGGGCTAGACTAGCGGGGGACCCTGAGCAGTTCTTC. The full variable domain, with the rest looked up from reference TRBV2 and TRBJ2-1, is EPEVTQTPSHQVTQMGQEVILRCVPISNHLYFYWYRQILGQKVEFLVSFYNNEISEKSEIFDDQFSVERPDGSNFTLKIRSTKLEDSAMYFCASRARLAGDPEQFFGPGTRLTVL.

The rearrangement links TRBV19 to TRBJ2-1; no firm D call. V dropped 5 bases and J dropped 0 bases, with 11 bases sitting between them. Looked up from germline, CDR1 is LNHDA and CDR2 is SQIVND (reference sequence). The CDR3 extends over 15 amino acids. The CDR3 DNA reads TGTGCCAGTAGTGCGAACCCTAGCTCCTACAATGAGCAGTTCTTC. This encodes CASSANPSSYNEQFF.

V and J are TRBV18 and TRBJ1-3; TRBD1 agrees at 11 bases. V gave up 6 bases and J gave up 0 bases; unmatched junction bases: 10. The CDR3 length is 18 residues. CDR1 KGHSH and CDR2 LQKENI come from the germline V gene. Written as DNA, the CDR3 is TGTGCCAGCTCCCTAGGACAGGGGGCACTACACTCTGGAAACACCATATATTTT. Translating it yields CASSLGQGALHSGNTIYF.

The V call is TRBV19, the J call TRBJ2-1; D uncertain. V lost 2 bases to trimming and J lost 4 bases, with 3 bases between them. Germline loops: CDR1 LNHDA, CDR2 SQIVND (reference sequence). The CDR3 extends over 12 amino acids. The CDR3 DNA is TGTGCCAGTAGTATAAATTACAATGAGCAGTTCTTC. Translation: CASSINYNEQFF.

The J gene is TRBJ2-4, the V gene TRBV10-1; D remains unclear. Germline assignment: CDR1 WNHNN and CDR2 SYGVQD (reference sequence). The CDR3 runs 16 residues. Between the trimmed V and J ends, which lost 1 base and 3 bases, there was a span of 13 bases. The CDR3 bases are TGCGCCAGCAGTGAGTGGTCGGCGGTTGGCAAAAACATTCAGTACTTC. Translating gives CASSEWSAVGKNIQYF.

The V gene is TRBV5-1, the J gene TRBJ1-4; 10 bases line up with TRBD1. Germline CDR1 reads SGHRS; CDR2 reads YFSETQ. Trimming took 5 bases from V and 6 from J; bases not matched to a gene: 4. The CDR3 consists of 14 residues. CDR3 sequence: CASRQTGGYEKLFF. CDR3 bases: TGCGCCAGCAGGCAGACAGGGGGCTATGAAAAACTGTTTTTT.

This clone was seen a handful of times. This chain connects TRBV18 to TRBJ1-2; no reliable D call. Germline lookup yields CDR1 KGHSH and CDR2 LQKENI. Trimming took off 9 bases at V and 0 bases at J, with 8 bases between the two ends. The CDR3 consists of 12 residues. The CDR3 region has the DNA TGTGCCAGTTATCAGGCTAACTATGGCTACACCTTC. As protein: CASYQANYGYTF.

This clone was observed once. This chain uses TRBV5-4 with TRBJ1-4, with D perhaps matching TRBD1 (5 bases). The germline CDR1 and CDR2 sequences are SGHNT and YYREEE (reference sequence). This CDR3 is built from 13 residues. V lost 1 base and J 8 bases, leaving 9 bases between the germline ends. CDR3 region: CASSLFRGEKLFF. DNA for the CDR3: TGTGCCAGCAGCTTGTTTCGGGGGGAAAAACTGTTTTTT.